A selection of T cell receptor beta chains follows, all from one sample in a study of early T cells in non-severe SARS-CoV-2 infection. In TCRdb, the 5' RACE reads were re-called with MiXCR into one record per CDR3 protein. The sample consists of more than 65,000 distinct CDR3 sequences, about 12% of them appearing once. The sequencing sample was made of whole blood. The receptors come from an adult who was a healthcare worker with PCR-confirmed SARS-CoV-2 infection or an uninfected control (not recorded which). The CDR3 runs from the conserved cysteine through the conserved F or W. The order of the fields is CDR3 protein, CDR3 DNA, D gene, clone size, V gene, J gene. A D gene is named only where the DNA matches it firmly. Clone size appears in some rows only: once, few, many, or a class for an expanded clone.

CASSLGAVAGDEQYF,TGTGCCAGCAGCTTAGGTGCGGTAGCGGGAGACGAGCAGTACTTC,TRBD2,NA,TRBV7-2,TRBJ2-7
CASSSTGGKNEQYF,TGTGCCAGCAGCTCGACAGGGGGCAAGAACGAGCAGTACTTC,TRBD1,many,TRBV13,TRBJ2-7
CSVEGLAGEAQYF,TGCAGCGTTGAAGGACTAGCGGGGGAGGCCCAGTACTTC,TRBD2,few,TRBV29-1,TRBJ2-5
CARWGGEGDEQFF,TGTGCTCGGTGGGGAGGGGAGGGTGATGAGCAGTTCTTC,TRBD2,many,TRBV2,TRBJ2-1
CASSSGLAADTQYF,TGTGCCAGCAGTTCGGGCCTGGCCGCCGATACGCAGTATTTT,NA,many,TRBV6-5,TRBJ2-3
CASTSEGVSYNEQFF,TGTGCCAGCACCTCAGAAGGGGTTTCCTACAATGAGCAGTTCTTC,NA,many,TRBV5-5,TRBJ2-1
CASSPEGVPNTEAFF,TGTGCCAGCAGCCCCGAGGGGGTACCGAACACTGAAGCTTTCTTT,NA,NA,TRBV5-5,TRBJ1-1
CSVGRENYGYTF,TGCAGCGTTGGCCGGGAGAACTATGGCTACACCTTC,NA,NA,TRBV29-1,TRBJ1-2
CASRPDRGLGGYTF,TGTGCCAGCAGACCAGACAGGGGGCTTGGTGGCTACACCTTC,TRBD1,NA,TRBV6-5,TRBJ1-2
CASSQGAGGPYNEQFF,TGCGCCAGCAGCCAGGGAGCGGGAGGCCCCTACAATGAGCAGTTCTTC,TRBD2,many,TRBV4-1,TRBJ2-1
CAWNRQGLYEQYF,TGTGCCTGGAACCGGCAGGGCTTGTACGAGCAGTACTTC,NA,many,TRBV30,TRBJ2-7
CASSLRQDGYTF,TGTGCCAGCTCACTTCGACAAGATGGCTACACCTTC,NA,many,TRBV18,TRBJ1-2
CSVHGGTGELFF,TGCAGCGTCCACGGCGGCACCGGGGAGCTGTTTTTT,NA,many,TRBV29-1,TRBJ2-2
CASRLAGANTGELFF,TGTGCCAGCAGGTTAGCGGGAGCGAACACCGGGGAGCTGTTTTTT,TRBD2,many,TRBV12-3/TRBV12-4,TRBJ2-2
CSARDPGPGNTIYF,TGCAGTGCTAGAGACCCCGGGCCCGGAAACACCATATATTTT,NA,medium-sized,TRBV20-1,TRBJ1-3
CSVTTSTGNEQYF,TGCAGCGTGACCACTTCCACAGGGAACGAGCAGTACTTC,NA,few,TRBV29-1,TRBJ2-7
CASRGQGAYEQYF,TGTGCCAGCAGGGGACAGGGGGCTTACGAGCAGTACTTC,TRBD1,few,TRBV3-1,TRBJ2-7
CASSLAFSSGANVLTF,TGCGCCAGCAGTCTAGCGTTTAGCTCTGGGGCCAACGTCCTGACTTTC,NA,NA,TRBV5-1,TRBJ2-6
CASSIMGDQGNEQFF,TGCGCCAGCAGCATAATGGGGGACCAAGGCAATGAGCAGTTCTTC,NA,once,TRBV5-1,TRBJ2-1
CSARGTGTDNQPQHF,TGCAGTGCTAGAGGAACCGGGACAGACAATCAGCCCCAGCATTTT,TRBD1,NA,TRBV20-1,TRBJ1-5
CASSLPSGVLRESSTDTQYF,TGTGCCAGCAGCTTACCAAGTGGAGTGCTGCGGGAGAGTAGCACAGATACGCAGTATTTT,TRBD2,NA,TRBV7-6,TRBJ2-3
CASSLAAKELFF,TGCGCCAGCAGCTTGGCAGCGAAGGAGCTGTTTTTT,NA,few,TRBV5-1,TRBJ2-2
CASSRQGYEQYF,TGTGCCAGCAGTCGACAGGGTTACGAGCAGTACTTC,TRBD1,many,TRBV28,TRBJ2-7
CASSLRSGSLLLTDTQYF,TGTGCCAGCAGCTTAAGGAGCGGGAGTTTATTGTTGACAGATACGCAGTATTTT,TRBD2,many,TRBV7-3,TRBJ2-3
CSARGGGVAEAFF,TGCAGTGCTAGAGGAGGAGGGGTCGCTGAAGCTTTCTTT,NA,many,TRBV20-1,TRBJ1-1
CASRGDGNTEAFF,TGCGCCAGCAGGGGGGACGGAAACACTGAAGCTTTCTTT,NA,many,TRBV5-1,TRBJ1-1
CASGFHPPGHGTNYGYTF,TGTGCTAGTGGTTTTCACCCTCCGGGACACGGAACTAACTATGGCTACACCTTC,NA,NA,TRBV12-5,TRBJ1-2